The 17 T cell receptor beta chains reported below all come from one sample, sequenced in a study of glioma-infiltrating T cells after dendritic cell vaccination. Libraries were prepared by immunoSEQ multiplex PCR; TCRdb keeps only in-frame clonotypes and omits some of them. The data hold roughly 60,000 clones, with roughly 86% observed a single time. Time point described: after dendritic cell vaccination, including at tumor progression/relapse. Sequencing used blood, obtained after dendritic cell vaccination. Receptor source: a human donor with glioblastoma.

CDR3 residues: CASSPGTSSPDTQYF. As DNA, the CDR3 is TGTGCCAGCAGCCCTGGGACTAGCTCCCCAGATACGCAGTATTTT. V usage is TRBV5-4 and J usage is TRBJ2-3, with TRBD2 identical over 9 bases. The germline V gene has CDR1 SGHNT and CDR2 YYREEE (reference sequence). J lost 4 bases, V lost 4 bases, and 7 bases had no gene match. The length of the CDR3 is 15 residues.

The chain carries TRBV9 and TRBJ1-1; 9 nucleotides match TRBD1. CDR1 and CDR2 from the germline V gene are SGDLS and YYNGEE. V shed 4 bases, J shed 1 base, and the junction held 5 bases outside the gene matches. The CDR3 runs to 15 residues. The CDR3 protein is CASSPGGQGNTEAFF. In DNA form, the CDR3 reads TGTGCCAGCAGCCCAGGGGGACAGGGGAACACTGAAGCTTTCTTT.

The chain has TRBV14 and TRBJ1-1; TRBD1 matches at 7 bases. V lost 6 bases to trimming and J lost 0 bases; unmatched junction nucleotides: 7. This CDR3 is built from 15 residues. Germline V gene lookup returns CDR1 SGHDN and CDR2 FVKESK. The CDR3 reads CASSSIQGMNTEAFF. For the CDR3, the DNA is TGTGCCAGCAGTTCGATACAGGGGATGAACACTGAAGCTTTCTTT. The full variable domain, completed using reference TRBV14 and TRBJ1-1, is EAGVTQFPSHSVIEKGQTVTLRCDPISGHDNLYWYRRVMGKEIKFLLHFVKESKQDESGMPNNRFLAERTGGTYSTLKVQPAELEDSGVYFCASSSIQGMNTEAFFGQGTRLTVV.

V gene TRBV30 combines with J gene TRBJ1-6; D is possibly TRBD1 (5 bases). V lost 4 bases to trimming and J lost 7 bases, with 14 bases between them. The V gene's germline CDR1 is GTSNPN and CDR2 SVGIG (reference sequence). This CDR3 has 14 residues. The CDR3 DNA reads as TGTGCCTGGACTCCCTCAGGGCAAAATTCACCCCTCCACTTT. Protein: CAWTPSGQNSPLHF.

V is TRBV27 and J is TRBJ2-3; 7 bases map to TRBD2. The CDR3 extends over 17 amino acids. From germline, CDR1 is MNHEY and CDR2 SMNVEV (reference sequence). The V gene end was trimmed by 6 bases and the J gene end by 0 bases; junction bases not matched to a gene: 12. CDR3 loop: CASRPNFLAASTDTQYF. The CDR3 nucleotides are TGTGCCAGCAGGCCGAACTTCCTAGCGGCTAGCACAGATACGCAGTATTTT.

This clone was counted a single time. The CDR3 DNA is TGCGCCAGCAGTCCCCGGGGGGACAGGGCTCTTCGAGGCTACACCTTC. It translates to CASSPRGDRALRGYTF. This chain uses TRBV10-2 with TRBJ1-2; 9 bases are a match to TRBD1. CDR1 and CDR2 from the germline V gene are WSHSY and SAAADI. The CDR3 is 16 amino acids. J lost 8 bases, V lost 5 bases, and 15 bases had no gene match.

The chain is built from TRBV27 and TRBJ2-3, with 9 positions matching TRBD1. The germline gives CDR1 MNHEY, CDR2 SMNVEV (reference sequence). CDR3 length equals 15 residues. V was clipped by 4 bases and J by 6 bases; unmatched bases: 8. The CDR3 reads CASSSNRGLGDTQYF. CDR3 DNA sequence: TGTGCCAGCAGTTCAAACAGGGGGCTCGGGGATACGCAGTATTTT.

This chain joins TRBV4-2 and TRBJ2-7, with D possibly TRBD1 on 6 matching bases. CDR1 LGHNA and CDR2 YNFKEQ come from the germline V gene. This CDR3 region has 18 residues. The V gene lost 0 bases and the J gene lost 0 bases, with 18 bases spanning the gap. CDR3 region: CASSQDTPSRTVSYEQYF. In DNA, the CDR3 is TGTGCCAGCAGCCAAGATACTCCATCCAGGACAGTCTCCTACGAGCAGTACTTC.

V is TRBV19 and J is TRBJ1-2; 7 bases line up with TRBD1. The length of the CDR3 is 13 residues. The germline gives CDR1 LNHDA, CDR2 SQIVND (reference sequence). J lost 4 bases, V lost 7 bases, and 6 bases had no gene match. The CDR3 protein is CASNTGDSYGYTF. Written as DNA, the CDR3 is TGTGCCAGTAATACAGGGGACAGCTATGGCTACACCTTC.

The CDR3, as DNA: TGTGCCAGCAGCTTTGACAGCTCTGGAAACACCATATATTTT. Its translation: CASSFDSSGNTIYF. The chain carries TRBV7-9 and TRBJ1-3, with a possible D match to TRBD1 (5 bases). V lost 3 bases and J lost 0, with 6 bases in between. There are 14 residues in the CDR3. Germline-derived CDR1 and CDR2 are SEHNR and FQNEAQ (reference sequence).

The chain combines TRBV6-1 with TRBJ2-5; D perhaps matches TRBD2 (6 bases). The V end lost 3 bases, the J end lost 3 bases, and 14 bases lay between the germline ends. This CDR3 contains 15 residues. Germline V CDR1 and CDR2: MNHNS, SASEGT. The CDR3 reads CASSDRGTVKETQYF. The CDR3 DNA reads as TGTGCCAGCAGTGACCGTGGGACTGTAAAAGAGACCCAGTACTTC.

This rearrangement joins TRBV7-2 to TRBJ2-5; D gene ambiguous. V was clipped by 1 base and J by 5 bases, with 11 bases between them. CDR3 length: 14 residues. Germline values: CDR1 SGHTA, CDR2 FQGNSA. As DNA, the CDR3 is TGTGCCAGCAGCTTAGAAAAAGTACAGGAGACCCAGTACTTC. Translation: CASSLEKVQETQYF.

The J gene is TRBJ1-2, the V gene TRBV19; D possibly corresponds to TRBD1 (5 bases). Germline CDR1 is LNHDA and CDR2 is SQIVND (reference sequence). This CDR3 contains 12 residues. V was clipped by 5 bases and J by 6 bases, with 10 bases between them. Here the CDR3 DNA reads TGTGCCAGTAGTCTGTGGGGCCATGGCTACACCTTC. It is translated as CASSLWGHGYTF.

This clone was seen once. Other nucleotide sequences from this sample produce the same CDR3. The rearrangement links TRBV25-1 to TRBJ1-6, with D unclear. V was shortened by 6 bases and J by 7 bases, with 10 bases between the two germline ends. The CDR3 covers 13 residues. Looked up from germline, CDR1 is MGHDK and CDR2 is SYGVNS. CDR3 sequence (DNA): TGTGCCAGCAGGGCGGGGAACAATTCACCCCTCCACTTT. This codes for CASRAGNNSPLHF.

This chain joins TRBV6-1 and TRBJ1-2, with a weak D call TRBD1 (5 bases). Trimming shortened V by 4 bases and J by 3 bases, and 18 bases separated the two germline ends. This CDR3 has 16 amino acids. CDR1 and CDR2 from the germline V gene are MNHNS and SASEGT. CDR3 amino acids: CASSGGRRGEDYGYTF. The CDR3 region has the DNA TGTGCCAGCAGTGGGGGGAGGAGAGGGGAGGACTATGGCTACACCTTC.

The chain employs TRBV11-3 and TRBJ2-7; 8 bases align to TRBD1. Germline V gene lookup returns CDR1 SGHNT and CDR2 YENEEA. The CDR3 covers 14 residues. V was pared by 5 bases and J by 5 bases, with 8 bases of the junction left unmatched. The CDR3 coding sequence is TGTGCCAGCAGCCCTCGACAGGGGATCAACGAGCAGTACTTC. Translated: CASSPRQGINEQYF.

The chain carries TRBV11-2 and TRBJ1-1, with D tentatively TRBD1 (5 bases). V lost 5 bases and J lost 9, with 13 bases in between. The length of the CDR3 is 12 residues. Looked up from germline, CDR1 is SGHAT and CDR2 is FQNNGV. The CDR3 nucleotides read TGTGCCAGCAGCATCCCGGAGGGACAAGCTTTCTTT. Its translation is CASSIPEGQAFF.